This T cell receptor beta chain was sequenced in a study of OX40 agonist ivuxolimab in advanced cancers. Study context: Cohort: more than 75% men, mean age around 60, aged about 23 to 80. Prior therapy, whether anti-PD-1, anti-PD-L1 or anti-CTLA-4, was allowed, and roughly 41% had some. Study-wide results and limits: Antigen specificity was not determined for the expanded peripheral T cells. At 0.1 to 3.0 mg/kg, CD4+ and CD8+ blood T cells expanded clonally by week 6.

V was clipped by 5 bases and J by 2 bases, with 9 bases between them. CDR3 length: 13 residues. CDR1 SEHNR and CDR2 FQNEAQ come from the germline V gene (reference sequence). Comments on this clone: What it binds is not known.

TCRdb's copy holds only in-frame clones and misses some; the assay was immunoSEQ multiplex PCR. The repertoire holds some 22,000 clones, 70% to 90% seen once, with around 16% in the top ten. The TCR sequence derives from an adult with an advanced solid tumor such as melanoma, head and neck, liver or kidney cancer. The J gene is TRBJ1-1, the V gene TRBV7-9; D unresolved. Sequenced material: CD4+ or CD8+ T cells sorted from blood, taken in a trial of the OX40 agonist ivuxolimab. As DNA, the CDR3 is TGTGCCAGCAGCATCGACGGCAACACTGAAGCTTTCTTT. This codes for CASSIDGNTEAFF.